These 16 T cell receptor beta chains came from one sample sequenced in a study of memory CD4+ T cells and cytomegalovirus serostatus. The sort gate was single viable CD3+CD4+CD8-CD45RO+ cells for memory CD4+ T cells. Measured with immunoSEQ multiplex PCR; TCRdb has only the in-frame clones, and not every one. The sample consists of about 57,000 clones, roughly 80% of them appearing once. Sequenced input: memory CD4+ T cells from blood. Every receptor here comes from an adult in good health and CMV-seronegative.

The rearrangement links TRBV19 to TRBJ1-6; a possible D gene is TRBD1 (5 bases). The germline V gene encodes CDR1 LNHDA and CDR2 SQIVND (reference sequence). The germline V and J ends were trimmed by 5 bases and 5 bases, with 19 bases remaining between them. There are 17 residues in the CDR3. The CDR3 nucleotides are TGTGCCAGTAGTCTCACGGACGGGGGAACCAATAATTCACCCCTCCACTTT. Protein product: CASSLTDGGTNNSPLHF.

The chain combines TRBV4-2 with TRBJ2-7; TRBD2 aligns across 8 bases. The germline gives CDR1 LGHNA, CDR2 YNFKEQ. This CDR3 has 15 amino acids. Losses at the gene ends were 5 bases for V and 5 bases for J; bases not matched to a gene: 11. CDR3 sequence reads: CASSEGAGALNEQYF. The DNA of the CDR3 is TGTGCCAGCAGCGAAGGAGCGGGAGCCCTCAACGAGCAGTACTTC.

The rearrangement uses TRBV19 and TRBJ2-2; 10 nucleotides line up with TRBD1. The CDR3 contains 15 residues. Germline CDR1 reads LNHDA; CDR2 reads SQIVND (reference sequence). V lost 11 bases, J lost 3 bases, and 9 bases stayed unmatched. The CDR3 nucleotides are TGTGCCTCCTGCACCGGGACAGGGGACACCGGGGAGCTGTTTTTT. Protein product: CASCTGTGDTGELFF.

The chain is built from TRBV7-2 and TRBJ2-7; D assignment may be TRBD1 or TRBD2 (5 bases each). Trimming shortened V by 1 base and J by 10 bases, and 17 bases separated the two germline ends. The CDR3 has 14 amino acids. The germline CDR1 and CDR2 sequences are SGHTA and FQGNSA. CDR3 sequence (DNA): TGTGCCAGCAGCTTAGGGGGCAGGGAGCCCCTTCAGTACTTC. Encoded protein: CASSLGGREPLQYF. Looking up the rest from reference TRBV7-2 and TRBJ2-7 gives the full variable domain: GAGVSQSPSNKVTEKGKDVELRCDPISGHTALYWYRQSLGQGLEFLIYFQGNSAPDKSGLPSDRFSAERTGGSVSTLTIQRTQQEDSAVYLCASSLGGREPLQYFGPGTRLTVT.

This clone was detected once. V usage is TRBV5-6 and J usage is TRBJ2-7; TRBD1 agrees at 9 bases. This CDR3 comprises 17 residues. CDR1 and CDR2 from the germline V gene are SGHDT and YYEEEE. The trim removed 2 bases at V and 0 bases at J, leaving 9 bases unmatched. This chain's CDR3 is CASSFYRDRDGSYEQYF. The DNA for the CDR3 is TGTGCCAGCAGCTTCTACCGGGACAGGGACGGCTCCTACGAGCAGTACTTC.

V usage is TRBV27 and J usage is TRBJ2-2; D is unresolved. Trimming removed 2 bases at V and 6 bases at J, with 7 bases between. CDR1 and CDR2 (germline): MNHEY, SMNVEV (reference sequence). The CDR3 runs 13 residues. CDR3 in DNA: TGTGCCAGCAGTTTAGATATTCCCGGGGAGCTGTTTTTT. Protein product: CASSLDIPGELFF.

The V call is TRBV11-1, the J call TRBJ2-5; D gene ambiguous. This CDR3 comprises 14 residues. V shed 2 bases and J shed 5 bases, with 12 bases lying between them. From germline, CDR1 is SGHAT and CDR2 FQDESV (reference sequence). In DNA form, the CDR3 reads TGTGCCAGCAGCTTAAGCGTACCTCCGGAGACCCAGTACTTC. It specifies CASSLSVPPETQYF.

The chain carries TRBV9 and TRBJ2-1, with 8 nucleotides matching TRBD2. The CDR3 is made up of 16 amino acids. From germline, CDR1 is SGDLS and CDR2 YYNGEE. Germline trimming cut 6 bases from V and 6 bases from J; bases unmatched to any gene: 14. CDR3 in DNA: TGTGCCAGCAACAGCCGGGGGGGCGGGAGGACCAATGAGCAGTTCTTC. Amino acid sequence: CASNSRGGGRTNEQFF.

The chain uses TRBV5-6 and TRBJ2-3; D unclear. The CDR3 is 14 amino acids. Trimming stripped 5 bases from V and 0 bases from J, with 10 bases between. Germline V lookup: CDR1 SGHDT, CDR2 YYEEEE. The DNA for the CDR3 is TGTGCCAGCAGTACCAGAGTTAGCACAGATACGCAGTATTTT. It specifies CASSTRVSTDTQYF.

The chain has TRBV6-6 and TRBJ1-5; no definite D call. Trimming cost V 7 bases and J 8 bases, with 21 bases left between them. The V gene's germline CDR1 is MNHNY and CDR2 SVGAGI (reference sequence). The CDR3 contains 15 residues. The CDR3 reads CASTNSAGVLEPQHF. The CDR3 DNA is TGTGCCAGCACCAACTCTGCTGGGGTCCTGGAGCCCCAGCATTTT.

V usage is TRBV5-1 and J usage is TRBJ1-4; a possible D gene is TRBD1 (5 bases). V lost 2 bases and J 7 bases, leaving 12 bases between the germline ends. The CDR3 loop spans 14 amino acids. CDR1 and CDR2 (germline): SGHRS, YFSETQ. The CDR3 here is CASSFNSRGEKLFF. DNA for the CDR3: TGCGCCAGCAGCTTTAACTCGAGGGGTGAAAAACTGTTTTTT. The full variable domain, its missing parts supplied by reference TRBV5-1 and TRBJ1-4, is KAGVTQTPRYLIKTRGQQVTLSCSPISGHRSVSWYQQTPGQGLQFLFEYFSETQRNKGNFPGRFSGRQFSNSRSEMNVSTLELGDSALYLCASSFNSRGEKLFFGSGTQLSVL.

Written as DNA, the CDR3 is TGTGCCAGCAGTCGGACAGGTGGGGCTACCTACGAGCAGTACTTC. As protein: CASSRTGGATYEQYF. This chain joins TRBV6-5 and TRBJ2-7; 7 bases align to TRBD1. The CDR3 consists of 15 residues. Germline values: CDR1 MNHEY, CDR2 SVGAGI. V lost 5 bases to trimming and J lost 2 bases; unmatched junction nucleotides: 9.

This clone was detected only once. This chain uses TRBV2 with TRBJ2-2, with TRBD2 matching over 9 bases. The V gene end was trimmed by 1 base and the J gene end by 7 bases; junction bases not matched to a gene: 7. The CDR3 loop spans 16 amino acids. Germline assignment: CDR1 SNHLY and CDR2 FYNNEI. The CDR3 bases are TGTGCCAGCAGTGAAGAGCGGCTAGCGGGGAGCGGGGAGCTGTTTTTT. Residues: CASSEERLAGSGELFF.

The chain uses TRBV28 and TRBJ1-1, with D maybe TRBD1 (5 bases). Looked up from germline, CDR1 is MDHEN and CDR2 is SYDVKM. Trimming cost V 6 bases and J 0 bases, with 17 bases left between them. This CDR3 contains 16 residues. CDR3 DNA: TGTGCCAGCAGCCCGGGGACCGAAGGGATGAACACTGAAGCTTTCTTT. It specifies CASSPGTEGMNTEAFF.

Points on this clone: An end of the junction differs from the germline gene, which may be a read error. This chain links TRBV5-1 with TRBJ2-7; the match to TRBD1 covers 7 bases. This CDR3 spans 15 amino acids. Looked up from germline, CDR1 is SGHRS and CDR2 is YFSETQ. The CDR3 region is CASSIRQGVSSPEFF. The CDR3 nucleotides are TGCGCCAGCAGCATTCGACAGGGAGTTTCTTCCCCGGAATTCTTC.

The rearrangement joins TRBV19 to TRBJ1-5, with D possibly TRBD1 on 5 matching bases. Germline V gene data show CDR1 as LNHDA and CDR2 as SQIVND (reference sequence). The V and J ends lost 1 base and 3 bases respectively, with 10 bases between them. This CDR3 region has 15 residues. The CDR3 loop is CASSIGATVNQPQHF. The CDR3 region has the DNA TGTGCCAGTAGTATAGGTGCGACAGTCAATCAGCCCCAGCATTTT.